The clone carrying this T cell receptor beta chain was found many times. Its antigen is not known. The entry originates in a study of HIV-infected patients and healthy controls. Looking at the study overall: CD8 counts did not change consistently during early therapy; the CD4:CD8 ratio climbed slightly. Findings of the study overall: Compared with untreated HIV+ repertoires, healthy controls showed roughly threefold more distinct CDR3s and higher Shannon diversity.

Antiretroviral therapy had run roughly three months, about 14 weeks, before follow-up blood collection. All unsorted peripheral T cells were captured because whole blood was used without fractionation. About 450 ng RNA was reverse transcribed with alpha and beta constant-region primers. Separate chain-specific third strand synthesis with multiplexing indices produced the alpha and beta libraries. Each cDNA molecule was barcoded, and a single primer pair amplified each chain. A 12-nucleotide barcode per molecule came from two concatenated random hexamers added pre-amplification. TCRdb called the 5' RACE reads again in MiXCR, with one record for every CDR3 protein. The table has under 7,000 distinct CDR3 sequences, around 8.6% seen once; the top ten hold 20% to 25%. The specimen was blood, collected during antiretroviral therapy. This receptor was taken from an adult with HIV infection.

The CDR3 DNA sequence: TGTGCCAGCAGTGCCACTTCTGGGGCCAACGTCCTGACTTTC. This codes for CASSATSGANVLTF. The chain couples TRBV6-2 or TRBV6-3 to TRBJ2-6; no definite D call. The CDR3 loop spans 14 amino acids. The V gene lost 5 bases and the J gene lost 1 base, with 6 bases spanning the gap. Per the germline V gene, CDR1 is MNHEY and CDR2 is SVGEGT.